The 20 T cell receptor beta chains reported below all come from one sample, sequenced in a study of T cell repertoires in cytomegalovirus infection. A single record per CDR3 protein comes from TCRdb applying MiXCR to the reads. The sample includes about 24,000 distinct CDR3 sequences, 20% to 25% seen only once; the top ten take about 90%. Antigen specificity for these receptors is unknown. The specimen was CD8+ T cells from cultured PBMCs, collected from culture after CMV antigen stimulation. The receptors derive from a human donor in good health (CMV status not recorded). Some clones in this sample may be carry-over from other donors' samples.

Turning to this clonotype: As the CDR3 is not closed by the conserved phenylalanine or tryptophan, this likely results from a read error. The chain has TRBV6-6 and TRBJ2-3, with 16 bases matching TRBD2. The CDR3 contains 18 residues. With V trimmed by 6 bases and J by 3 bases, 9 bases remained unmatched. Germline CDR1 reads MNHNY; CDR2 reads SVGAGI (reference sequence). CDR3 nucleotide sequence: TGTGCCAGCAGCTACGGGACTAGCGGGGGGGCTGGGACAGATACGCAGTATTCT. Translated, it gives CASSYGTSGGAGTDTQYS.

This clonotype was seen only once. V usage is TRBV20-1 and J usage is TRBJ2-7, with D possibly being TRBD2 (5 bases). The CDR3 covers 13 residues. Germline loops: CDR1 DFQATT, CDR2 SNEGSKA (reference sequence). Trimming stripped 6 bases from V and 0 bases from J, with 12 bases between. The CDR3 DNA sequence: TGCAGTGCCACGGACTGGAGCTCCTACGAGCAGTACTTC. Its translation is CSATDWSSYEQYF.

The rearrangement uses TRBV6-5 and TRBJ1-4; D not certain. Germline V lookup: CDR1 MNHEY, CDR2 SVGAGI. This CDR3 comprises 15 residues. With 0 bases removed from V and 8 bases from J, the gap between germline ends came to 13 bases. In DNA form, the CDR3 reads TGTGCCAGCAGTTACTCTGGCAGTTGGAGAGAAAAACTGTTTTTT. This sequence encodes CASSYSGSWREKLFF.

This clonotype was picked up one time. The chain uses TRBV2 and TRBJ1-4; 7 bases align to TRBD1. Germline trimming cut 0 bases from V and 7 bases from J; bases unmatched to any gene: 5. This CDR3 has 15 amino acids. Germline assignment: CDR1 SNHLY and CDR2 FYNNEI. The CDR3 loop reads CASSEAGDRAEKLFF. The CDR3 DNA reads TGTGCCAGCAGTGAAGCGGGTGACAGGGCTGAAAAACTGTTTTTT.

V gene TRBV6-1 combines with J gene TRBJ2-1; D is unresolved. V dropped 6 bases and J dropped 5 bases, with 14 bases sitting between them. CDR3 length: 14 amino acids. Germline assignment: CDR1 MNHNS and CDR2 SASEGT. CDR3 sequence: CASRRRGANNEQFF. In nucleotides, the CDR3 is TGTGCCAGCAGAAGGAGAGGAGCGAACAATGAGCAGTTCTTC.

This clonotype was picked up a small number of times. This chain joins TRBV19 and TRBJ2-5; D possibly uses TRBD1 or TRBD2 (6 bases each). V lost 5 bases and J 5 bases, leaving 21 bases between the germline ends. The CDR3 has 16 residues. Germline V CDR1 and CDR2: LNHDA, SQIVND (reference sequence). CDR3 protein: CASSADRIQGGETQYF. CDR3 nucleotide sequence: TGTGCCAGTAGTGCCGACAGGATCCAAGGGGGGGAGACCCAGTACTTC.

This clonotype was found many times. The CDR3 sequence: CASGLNMNTEAFF. The CDR3 DNA is TGTGCCAGCGGCCTAAACATGAACACTGAAGCTTTCTTT. V is TRBV6-4 and J is TRBJ1-1; D unclear. The CDR3 consists of 13 residues. The V end lost 8 bases, the J end lost 0 bases, and 10 bases lay between the germline ends. Germline values: CDR1 MRHNA, CDR2 SNTAGT.

This CDR3 reads CASSLAGGGHVEQFF. The CDR3 region has the DNA TGCGCCAGCAGCTTGGCAGGTGGGGGGCACGTTGAGCAGTTCTTC. The chain links TRBV5-1 to TRBJ2-1; D is perhaps TRBD1 or TRBD2 (6 bases each). There are 15 residues in the CDR3. Deletions cut 0 bases from V and 9 bases from J, with 16 bases between. From germline, CDR1 is SGHRS and CDR2 YFSETQ.

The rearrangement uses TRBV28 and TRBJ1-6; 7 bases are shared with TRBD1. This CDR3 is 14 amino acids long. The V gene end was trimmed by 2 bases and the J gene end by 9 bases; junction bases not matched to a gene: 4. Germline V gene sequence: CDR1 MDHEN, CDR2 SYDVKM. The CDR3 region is CASSLRQGGSPLHF. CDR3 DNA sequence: TGTGCCAGCAGTTTACGGCAGGGGGGTTCACCCCTCCACTTT.

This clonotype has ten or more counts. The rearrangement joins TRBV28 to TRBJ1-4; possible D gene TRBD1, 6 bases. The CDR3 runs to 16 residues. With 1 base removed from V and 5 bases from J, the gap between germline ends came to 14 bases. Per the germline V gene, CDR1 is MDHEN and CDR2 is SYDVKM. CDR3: CASSLLDSRDNEKLFF. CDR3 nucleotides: TGTGCCAGCAGTTTATTGGACAGTCGGGACAATGAAAAACTGTTTTTT. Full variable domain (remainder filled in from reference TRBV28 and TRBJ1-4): DVKVTQSSRYLVKRTGEKVFLECVQDMDHENMFWYRQDPGLGLRLIYFSYDVKMKEKGDIPEGYSVSREKKERFSLILESASTNQTSMYLCASSLLDSRDNEKLFFGSGTQLSVL.

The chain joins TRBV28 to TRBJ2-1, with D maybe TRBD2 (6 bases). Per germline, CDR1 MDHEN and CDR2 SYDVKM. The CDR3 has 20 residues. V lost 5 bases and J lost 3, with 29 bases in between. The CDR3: CASSTHSPLVGGPLYNEQFF. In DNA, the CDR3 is TGTGCCAGCAGTACCCATTCACCCCTAGTGGGGGGACCTCTCTACAATGAGCAGTTCTTC.

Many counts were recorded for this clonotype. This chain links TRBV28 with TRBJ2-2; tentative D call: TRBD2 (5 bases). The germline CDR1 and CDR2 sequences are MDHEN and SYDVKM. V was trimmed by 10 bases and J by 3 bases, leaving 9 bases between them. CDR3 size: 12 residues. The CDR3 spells CATYSDTGELFF. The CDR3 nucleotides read TGTGCCACCTATAGCGACACCGGGGAGCTGTTTTTT.

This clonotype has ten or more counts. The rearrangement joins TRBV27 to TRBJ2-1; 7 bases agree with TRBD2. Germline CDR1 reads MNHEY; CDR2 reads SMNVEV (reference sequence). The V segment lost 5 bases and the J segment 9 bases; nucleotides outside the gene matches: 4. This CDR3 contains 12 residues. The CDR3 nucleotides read TGTGCCAGCAGTCACCCGGGGGGTGAGCAGTTCTTC. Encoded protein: CASSHPGGEQFF.

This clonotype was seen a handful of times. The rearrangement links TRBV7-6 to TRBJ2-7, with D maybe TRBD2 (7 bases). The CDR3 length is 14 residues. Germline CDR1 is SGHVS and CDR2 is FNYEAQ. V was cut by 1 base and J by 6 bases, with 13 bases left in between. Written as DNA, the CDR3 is TGTGCCAGCAGCTTAGACGGGGGGCCGGGCGAGCAGTACTTC. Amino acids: CASSLDGGPGEQYF.

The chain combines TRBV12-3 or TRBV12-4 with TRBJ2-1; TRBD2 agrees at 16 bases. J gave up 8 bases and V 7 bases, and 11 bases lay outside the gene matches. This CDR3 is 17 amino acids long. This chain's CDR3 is CASTGLAGGLSSHEQFF. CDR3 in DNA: TGTGCCAGCACGGGACTAGCGGGGGGGCTCAGTTCCCATGAGCAGTTCTTC.

CDR3 amino acids: CAQFVGAMNTEAFF. The CDR3 region has the DNA TGTGCCCAGTTTGTAGGGGCAATGAACACTGAAGCTTTCTTT. The J gene is TRBJ1-1, the V gene TRBV2, with D possibly matching TRBD1 (5 bases). The CDR3 runs to 14 residues. Deletions cut 11 bases from V and 0 bases from J, with 16 bases between. CDR1 and CDR2 from the germline V gene are SNHLY and FYNNEI.

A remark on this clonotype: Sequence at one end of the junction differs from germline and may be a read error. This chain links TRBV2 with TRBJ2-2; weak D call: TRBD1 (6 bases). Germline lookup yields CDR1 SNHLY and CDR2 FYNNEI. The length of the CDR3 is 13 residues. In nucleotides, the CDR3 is TGTGTCAGCCTACCGGGACATTTTCGGGAGCTGTTTTTT. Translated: CVSLPGHFRELFF.

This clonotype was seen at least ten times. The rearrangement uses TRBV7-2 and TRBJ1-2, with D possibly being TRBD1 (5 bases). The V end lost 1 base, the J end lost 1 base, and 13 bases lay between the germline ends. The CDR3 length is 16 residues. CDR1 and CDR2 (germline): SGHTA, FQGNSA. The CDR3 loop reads CASSLGSGGSNYGYTF. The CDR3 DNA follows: TGTGCCAGCAGCTTAGGCAGCGGGGGGAGTAACTATGGCTACACCTTC. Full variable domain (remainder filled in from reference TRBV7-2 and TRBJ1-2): GAGVSQSPSNKVTEKGKDVELRCDPISGHTALYWYRQSLGQGLEFLIYFQGNSAPDKSGLPSDRFSAERTGGSVSTLTIQRTQQEDSAVYLCASSLGSGGSNYGYTFGSGTRLTVV.

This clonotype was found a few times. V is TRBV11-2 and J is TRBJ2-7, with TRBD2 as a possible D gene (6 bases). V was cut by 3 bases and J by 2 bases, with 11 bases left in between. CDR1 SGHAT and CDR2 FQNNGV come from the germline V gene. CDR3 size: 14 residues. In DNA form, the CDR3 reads TGTGCCAGCAGCTTTACTAGCCCGCCCTACGAGCAGTACTTC. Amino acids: CASSFTSPPYEQYF. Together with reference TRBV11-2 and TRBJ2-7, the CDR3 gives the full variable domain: EAGVAQSPRYKIIEKRQSVAFWCNPISGHATLYWYQQILGQGPKLLIQFQNNGVVDDSQLPKDRFSAERLKGVDSTLKIQPAKLEDSAVYLCASSFTSPPYEQYFGPGTRLTVT.

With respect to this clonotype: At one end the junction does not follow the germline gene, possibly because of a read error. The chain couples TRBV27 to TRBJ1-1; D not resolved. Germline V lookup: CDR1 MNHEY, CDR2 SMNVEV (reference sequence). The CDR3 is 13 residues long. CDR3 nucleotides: TGTGCCAGCAGCTTTTCTCGGAACACTGATGCTTTCTTT. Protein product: CASSFSRNTDAFF.